Shown below are 16 T cell receptor beta chains from a single sample sequenced in a study of blood T cell repertoires in COVID-19. Sequencing used immunoSEQ multiplex PCR; TCRdb keeps in-frame clones, though not all of them. The sample records approximately 100,000 clones, more than 70% being singletons. The sample consisted of peripheral blood. All receptors derive from a young woman with acute or convalescent COVID-19.

The chain is built from TRBV7-3 and TRBJ2-1; TRBD1 is a possible D gene (5 bases). V gave up 4 bases and J gave up 0 bases, with 19 bases separating them. The V gene's germline CDR1 is SGHTA and CDR2 FQGTGA. CDR3 length equals 18 residues. This chain's CDR3 is CASSSHAGQQGSYNEQFF. CDR3 sequence (DNA): TGTGCCAGCAGCTCCCACGCAGGGCAGCAGGGCTCCTACAATGAGCAGTTCTTC.

The chain carries TRBV20-1 and TRBJ2-2; D is unclear. The V end was cut by 3 bases, the J end by 7 bases, with 12 bases between. The CDR3 sequence is 13 residues long. The germline gives CDR1 DFQATT, CDR2 SNEGSKA (reference sequence). This CDR3 is CSASRVAGGELFF. As DNA, the CDR3 is TGCAGTGCTAGTAGAGTCGCAGGCGGGGAGCTGTTTTTT.

V usage is TRBV19 and J usage is TRBJ2-7; D remains ambiguous. The V gene lost 5 bases and the J gene lost 0 bases, with 8 bases spanning the gap. The germline V gene encodes CDR1 LNHDA and CDR2 SQIVND (reference sequence). The CDR3 totals 13 residues. The CDR3: CASSPQASYEQYF. The CDR3 coding sequence is TGTGCCAGTAGTCCGCAGGCCTCCTACGAGCAGTACTTC.

The chain joins TRBV15 to TRBJ2-2, with 9 bases that match TRBD2. The CDR3 length is 15 residues. Germline V CDR1 and CDR2: LNHNV, YYDKDF (reference sequence). The trim removed 7 bases at V and 3 bases at J, leaving 6 bases unmatched. This chain's CDR3 is CATTRGGLDTGELFF. The DNA for the CDR3 is TGTGCCACCACGCGGGGGGGCCTTGACACCGGGGAGCTGTTTTTT.

The chain has TRBV12-5 and TRBJ1-5; 9 positions match TRBD1. The CDR3 has 16 amino acids. Germline V gene lookup returns CDR1 LGHNT and CDR2 FRNRAP. Trimming cost V 1 base and J 3 bases; bases outside gene matches: 4. CDR3: CASGLDTGGINQPQHF. CDR3 nucleotide sequence: TGTGCTAGTGGTTTGGATACAGGGGGCATCAATCAGCCCCAGCATTTT.

This chain joins TRBV6-5 and TRBJ1-5; D unclear. The CDR3 runs to 12 residues. Trimming shortened V by 4 bases and J by 5 bases, and 6 bases separated the two germline ends. CDR1 and CDR2 (germline): MNHEY, SVGAGI. The CDR3 sequence: CASSSLHQPQHF. For the CDR3, the DNA is TGTGCCAGCAGTTCCCTCCATCAGCCCCAGCATTTT.

The rearrangement links TRBV20-1 to TRBJ1-2; D is undetermined. With 1 base removed from V and 7 bases from J, the gap between germline ends came to 4 bases. Germline lookup yields CDR1 DFQATT and CDR2 SNEGSKA (reference sequence). This CDR3 spans 10 amino acids. In DNA, the CDR3 is TGCAGTGCTAGAGGTAGTGGCTACACCTTC. Residues: CSARGSGYTF.

V usage is TRBV5-6 and J usage is TRBJ2-7; TRBD1 agrees at 8 bases. Losses at the gene ends were 4 bases for V and 7 bases for J; bases not matched to a gene: 22. Germline V CDR1 and CDR2: SGHDT, YYEEEE. CDR3 length: 18 residues. The CDR3 nucleotides read TGTGCCAGCAGCCCCAACGGGGTTGGGACAGGCCCGTCGAGAGAGCAGTACTTC. Encoded protein: CASSPNGVGTGPSREQYF.

The gene calls are TRBV19 and TRBJ1-2; a weak D match, TRBD1 (5 bases). This CDR3 is built from 15 residues. V dropped 5 bases and J dropped 2 bases, with 15 bases sitting between them. CDR1 LNHDA and CDR2 SQIVND come from the germline V gene (reference sequence). The CDR3 spells CASSVTGEGNYGYTF. In DNA, the CDR3 is TGTGCCAGTAGTGTCACGGGGGAGGGGAACTATGGCTACACCTTC.

The chain has TRBV28 and TRBJ2-1; 7 nucleotides line up with TRBD1. From germline, CDR1 is MDHEN and CDR2 SYDVKM. The CDR3 runs 15 residues. V trimming: 5 bases; J trimming: 7 bases; junction bases outside the gene matches: 11. The CDR3 nucleotides are TGTGCCAGCAGTACGTCCGGGACAGAACTAAATGAGCAGTTCTTC. It encodes CASSTSGTELNEQFF.

This chain joins TRBV27 and TRBJ1-1, with TRBD1 as a possible D gene (5 bases). The length of the CDR3 is 15 residues. Trimming stripped 2 bases from V and 2 bases from J, with 12 bases between. CDR1 and CDR2 (germline): MNHEY, SMNVEV (reference sequence). The CDR3 region is CASSLKFGTNTEAFF. CDR3 sequence (DNA): TGTGCCAGCAGTTTAAAGTTCGGGACTAACACTGAAGCTTTCTTT.

V is TRBV2 and J is TRBJ1-3, with D perhaps matching TRBD1 (5 bases). CDR1 and CDR2 from the germline V gene are SNHLY and FYNNEI. The germline V and J ends were trimmed by 2 bases and 0 bases, with 8 bases remaining between them. CDR3 length: 15 residues. This CDR3 is CASSEQGTSGNTIYF. The CDR3 DNA sequence: TGTGCCAGCAGTGAACAGGGAACCTCTGGAAACACCATATATTTT.

The rearrangement links TRBV10-3 to TRBJ2-1; D is unresolved. The V gene's germline CDR1 is ENHRY and CDR2 SYGVKD. There are 13 residues in the CDR3. V was shortened by 1 base and J by 12 bases, with 13 bases between the two germline ends. The CDR3 protein is CAISELLSEWQFF. In DNA form, the CDR3 reads TGTGCCATCAGTGAGTTGCTAAGTGAGTGGCAGTTCTTC.

The V call is TRBV7-8, the J call TRBJ1-1; possible D gene TRBD1, 5 bases. CDR1 and CDR2 from the germline V gene are SGHVS and FQNEAQ. Between the trimmed V and J ends, which lost 2 bases and 2 bases, there was a span of 18 bases. CDR3 length: 17 amino acids. CDR3 in DNA: TGTGCCAGCAGCTTAAAAGATTTTCGGGGGTCCAACACTGAAGCTTTCTTT. It codes for CASSLKDFRGSNTEAFF.

The chain carries TRBV28 and TRBJ1-2; no clear D gene. Germline CDR1 and CDR2: MDHEN and SYDVKM. The V gene lost 6 bases and the J gene lost 4 bases, with 6 bases spanning the gap. The CDR3 has 11 residues. CDR3 protein: CASSSVYGYTF. The CDR3 DNA reads TGTGCCAGCAGCTCCGTCTATGGCTACACCTTC.

The chain has TRBV14 and TRBJ2-2; a weak D match, TRBD1 (5 bases). This CDR3 comprises 13 residues. CDR1 is SGHDN and CDR2 is FVKESK in the germline V gene. V shed 6 bases and J shed 5 bases, with 10 bases lying between them. The CDR3 sequence is CASSRQLTGELFF. In nucleotides, the CDR3 is TGTGCCAGCAGTAGACAGCTAACCGGGGAGCTGTTTTTT.